These 23 T cell receptor beta chains originate from one sample sequenced in a study of blood T cells in healthy people across ages. The authors ran a second PCR of 7 to 11 cycles using a sample-barcoded 5' primer and a J-beta primer mix. MiXCR, applied by TCRdb to the 5' RACE reads, yields one record per CDR3 protein. The table records around 700,000 distinct CDR3 sequences, around 25% of them present only once. The same data also contributed to another study, on T cells of mothers and their children.

The sequencing input was blood. Receptors originate from a boy aged 5-17 years in good health.

The sample holds a few counts of this clonotype. The chain links TRBV7-3 to TRBJ2-1; 7 bases are shared with TRBD2. Germline CDR1 reads SGHTA; CDR2 reads FQGTGA. CDR3 length: 15 amino acids. Unmatched junction bases numbered 13, after V lost 5 bases and J lost 9 bases. The chain's CDR3 is CASSLHAGLPLEQFF. The CDR3 bases are TGTGCCAGCAGCCTTCATGCGGGACTACCGCTTGAGCAGTTCTTC.

The gene calls are TRBV21-1 and TRBJ2-4; the table's D gene call, TRBD2, was not cross checked with the DNA. TRBV21-1 is termed a pseudogene. The CDR3 loop spans 18 amino acids. CDR3 nucleotides: TGTGCCAGCAGCAAACCCGACGGACTAGCGGGGCAGAAAAACATTCAGTACTTC. It translates to CASSKPDGLAGQKNIQYF.

CDR3 residues: CASSLVGIGSPLHF. The CDR3 DNA reads TGCGCCAGCAGCTTGGTAGGGATCGGTTCACCCCTCCACTTT. V and J are TRBV5-1 and TRBJ1-6; no clear D. Per the germline V gene, CDR1 is SGHRS and CDR2 is YFSETQ. CDR3 length: 14 residues. V lost 0 bases and J 9 bases, leaving 10 bases between the germline ends.

This clonotype showed up just a few times. The CDR3 protein is CSANGTGSYEQYF. The CDR3 DNA reads TGCAGCGCGAATGGGACAGGGTCCTACGAGCAGTACTTC. The chain employs TRBV29-1 and TRBJ2-7, with TRBD1 identical over 9 bases. CDR1 and CDR2 (germline): SQVTM, ANQGSEA. Trimming removed 7 bases from V and 1 base from J; junction bases left unmatched: 5. The CDR3 runs 13 residues.

The sample holds a few counts of this clonotype. This chain joins TRBV4-1 and TRBJ1-1; D possibly corresponds to TRBD1 (5 bases). CDR3 size: 13 residues. CDR1 and CDR2 (germline): MGHRA, YSYEKL. V was clipped by 0 bases and J by 10 bases, with 12 bases between them. CDR3 nucleotide sequence: TGCGCCAGCAGCCAAGATCTGGGGGGGGTAGCTTTCTTT. Its translation: CASSQDLGGVAFF.

This clonotype was observed a handful of times. The chain carries TRBV7-9 and TRBJ2-5; 10 bases align to TRBD2. Judging by the DNA end, TRBJ2-1 fits better; the J call may be wrong. The CDR3 is 13 residues long. CDR1 and CDR2 from the germline V gene are SEHNR and FQNEAQ (reference sequence). The CDR3 region is CASSPSGSVEQFF. CDR3 nucleotides: TGTGCCAGCAGCCCTAGCGGGAGTGTTGAGCAGTTCTTC.

A few counts support this clonotype. The chain links TRBV29-1 to TRBJ2-1; weak D call: TRBD2 (6 bases). The germline CDR1 and CDR2 sequences are SQVTM and ANQGSEA. V lost 7 bases, J lost 1 base, and 14 bases lay in between. The CDR3 spans 14 residues. This CDR3 is CSARRERSYNEQFF. CDR3 bases: TGCAGCGCGAGGAGGGAGCGGTCCTACAATGAGCAGTTCTTC.

This clonotype was recorded a few times. Given a much more abundant clone one base away, this may be a read error. V usage is TRBV6-6 and J usage is TRBJ2-5, with unresolved D. CDR1 MNHNY and CDR2 SVGAGI come from the germline V gene (reference sequence). The CDR3 has 11 residues. The CDR3 is CASSYQEAQYF. The DNA for the CDR3 is TGTGCCAGCAGTTACCAAGAGGCCCAGTACTTC.

The rearrangement links TRBV6-5 to TRBJ2-5; D is unresolved. Deletions cut 2 bases from V and 1 base from J, with 17 bases between. The CDR3 consists of 17 residues. Germline CDR1 reads MNHEY; CDR2 reads SVGAGI. CDR3 nucleotide sequence: TGTGCCAGCAGTTACATACGCGGCGGAGAGTTCCAAGAGACCCAGTACTTC. Protein: CASSYIRGGEFQETQYF.

DNA of the CDR3: TGCAGCGTTAGGGTTGACGGCAATCAGCCCCAGCATTTT. Its translation: CSVRVDGNQPQHF. V is TRBV29-1 and J is TRBJ1-5, with D uncertain. The CDR3 runs 13 residues. V shed 5 bases and J shed 2 bases, with 10 bases lying between them. CDR1 and CDR2 (germline): SQVTM, ANQGSEA.

This clonotype turned up a few times. The CDR3 here is CASTQGGFDEQYF. CDR3 bases: TGTGCCAGCACTCAAGGGGGCTTCGACGAGCAGTACTTC. The genes are TRBV28 and TRBJ2-7, with TRBD1 matching 7 bases. The germline V gene has CDR1 MDHEN and CDR2 SYDVKM. The CDR3 sequence is 13 residues long. V was clipped by 7 bases and J by 5 bases; unmatched bases: 8.

As concerns this clonotype: Germline is not matched at one junction end, which may reflect a read error. The chain employs TRBV28 and TRBJ2-2; possible D gene TRBD1, 7 bases. The germline gives CDR1 MDHEN, CDR2 SYDVKM. The CDR3 is 14 residues long. The CDR3 sequence is CASWRDRYTGKLFF. The CDR3 bases are TGTGCCAGCTGGCGGGACAGATACACCGGGAAGCTGTTTTTT.

This clonotype turned up a few times. The rearrangement uses TRBV4-1 and TRBJ2-7; D ambiguous. The CDR3 runs 14 residues. Germline V gives CDR1 MGHRA, CDR2 YSYEKL. The ends were cut back, 0 bases at V and 0 bases at J, with 6 bases in the middle. CDR3 in DNA: TGCGCCAGCAGCCAAGATCATAGCTCCTACGAGCAGTACTTC. Protein: CASSQDHSSYEQYF.

This clonotype showed up just a few times. The chain carries TRBV6-5 and TRBJ2-6; no clear D gene. Germline CDR1 MNHEY, CDR2 SVGAGI. This CDR3 is 13 amino acids long. V was clipped by 2 bases and J by 6 bases, with 5 bases between them. CDR3 nucleotide sequence: TGTGCCAGCAGTTACAGCGAGGCCAACGTCCTGACTTTC. As protein: CASSYSEANVLTF.

There are a few counts of this clonotype. This chain joins TRBV28 and TRBJ1-5; no clear D. Trimming pared 4 bases from V and 3 bases from J, leaving 4 bases between. The CDR3 length is 12 residues. Germline V gene lookup returns CDR1 MDHEN and CDR2 SYDVKM. CDR3 amino acids: CASSSPNQPQHF. The CDR3 DNA sequence: TGTGCCAGCAGTTCCCCCAATCAGCCCCAGCATTTT.

This clonotype was counted a few times. The chain uses TRBV7-2 and TRBJ1-4; D possibly corresponds to TRBD1 (5 bases). Germline V lookup: CDR1 SGHTA, CDR2 FQGNSA. The CDR3 runs to 15 residues. Deletions cut 5 bases from V and 2 bases from J, with 12 bases between. The CDR3 DNA reads TGTGCCAGCAGCCAAGTACGGGGGACTAATGAAAAACTGTTTTTT. It yields the protein CASSQVRGTNEKLFF.

The chain has TRBV18 and TRBJ2-7; tentative D call: TRBD1 (6 bases). The CDR3 totals 14 residues. Germline-derived CDR1 and CDR2 are KGHSH and LQKENI. The ends were cut back, 3 bases at V and 7 bases at J, with 16 bases in the middle. CDR3 protein: CASSPSGPRGEQYF. The DNA of the CDR3 is TGTGCCAGCTCACCCTCGGGACCCAGGGGAGAGCAGTACTTC.

This clonotype was observed a few times. The CDR3 here is CASSARDYSYNEQFF. The CDR3 region has the DNA TGTGCCAGCAGCGCGCGGGACTACTCCTACAATGAGCAGTTCTTC. J is TRBJ2-1 and V is TRBV7-2; TRBD2 agrees at 7 bases. CDR1 is SGHTA, CDR2 FQGNSA, per germline. The CDR3 is 15 amino acids. V shed 5 bases and J 0 bases; nucleotides not matched to a gene: 4.

The CDR3 reads CSVPLGAYNEQFF. DNA of the CDR3: TGCAGCGTCCCACTGGGGGCCTACAATGAGCAGTTCTTC. The rearrangement links TRBV29-1 to TRBJ2-1, with D possibly called TRBD1 or TRBD2 (5 bases each). V was clipped by 6 bases and J by 2 bases, with 11 bases between them. The CDR3 totals 13 residues. Germline loops: CDR1 SQVTM, CDR2 ANQGSEA.

The J gene is TRBJ2-5, the V gene TRBV29-1, with D unclear. V shed 6 bases and J shed 2 bases, with 10 bases lying between them. From germline, CDR1 is SQVTM and CDR2 ANQGSEA. The length of the CDR3 is 12 residues. CDR3 residues: CSVKDGQETQYF. The CDR3 DNA reads as TGCAGCGTCAAGGACGGTCAAGAGACCCAGTACTTC.

The CDR3 loop is CASAPGAGELFF. CDR3 nucleotide sequence: TGTGCTAGTGCCCCGGGAGCCGGGGAGCTGTTTTTT. The chain employs TRBV12-5 and TRBJ2-2; D possibly corresponds to TRBD2 (6 bases). CDR3 length: 12 amino acids. Trimming left V 7 bases short and J 6 bases short, with 9 bases between. Germline CDR1 is LGHNT and CDR2 is FRNRAP.

This chain uses TRBV29-1 with TRBJ2-3; no reliable D call. Germline V gene lookup returns CDR1 SQVTM and CDR2 ANQGSEA. The V and J ends lost 0 bases and 8 bases respectively, with 9 bases between them. The CDR3 runs to 12 residues. CDR3 in amino acids: CSVEDRMSTQYF. DNA for the CDR3: TGCAGCGTTGAAGATCGAATGAGTACGCAGTATTTT.

This chain links TRBV7-2 with TRBJ2-1, with 9 bases aligning to TRBD1. Germline CDR1 and CDR2: SGHTA and FQGNSA. CDR3 length: 15 residues. Losses at the gene ends were 6 bases for V and 4 bases for J; bases not matched to a gene: 7. CDR3: CASSFRGQGYNEQFF. The CDR3 coding sequence is TGTGCCAGCAGTTTCAGGGGACAGGGATACAATGAGCAGTTCTTC.